The 3 T cell receptor beta chains given below trace back to one sample, sequenced in a study of beta chain features in type 1 diabetes. Whole-study results and caveats: Patients with Type 1 diabetes showed moderately but significantly shorter TCRB CDR3s in all four CD4+ subsets.

The study reverse transcribed the entire isolated RNA, so it sequenced expressed TCRB transcripts. Sequencing was performed with immunoSEQ multiplex PCR; in TCRdb, only in-frame clones are kept and a portion is missing. The data show under 200,000 clones, with 6.5% to 10% seen just once and 0.45% to 0.55% held by the top ten. Which antigens these TCRs recognize remains unknown. The sequenced sample was central memory CD4+ T cells from blood. Receptor source: a woman between 18 and 29 years old with type 1 diabetes.

The V and J genes are TRBV5-4 and TRBJ1-2; D is ambiguous. CDR3 length: 14 residues. Germline loops: CDR1 SGHNT, CDR2 YYREEE (reference sequence). The ends were cut back, 4 bases at V and 4 bases at J, with 14 bases in the middle. CDR3 region: CASSPTQEAYGYTF. CDR3 in DNA: TGTGCCAGCAGCCCTACACAAGAGGCCTATGGCTACACCTTC.

The chain links TRBV7-3 to TRBJ2-3; TRBD2 agrees at 14 bases. V lost 4 bases and J lost 4; bases outside the gene matches: 7. The germline V gene encodes CDR1 SGHTA and CDR2 FQGTGA. This CDR3 region has 17 residues. The CDR3, as DNA: TGTGCCAGCAGCTACCAAGGGACTAGCGGGAGCGCAGATACGCAGTATTTT. This encodes CASSYQGTSGSADTQYF.

This clone has more than one count but fewer than ten. The V call is TRBV29-1, the J call TRBJ2-5, with TRBD1 matching over 8 bases. The better agreement between TRBJ2-7 and the DNA end casts doubt on the J call. Germline V gene data show CDR1 as SQVTM and CDR2 as ANQGSEA. The CDR3 has 13 residues. CDR3: CSVEGTGRYEQYF. The CDR3 region has the DNA TGCAGCGTTGAAGGGACAGGGAGATACGAGCAGTACTTC.